Listed here are 4 T cell receptor beta chains from one sample, sequenced in a study of regulatory T cells in long-lasting Graves disease. Noted time point: newly diagnosed GD, antithyroid drugs for less than 3 months. Scientists built the TCR library using RNA that was extracted from PBMCs. Building the TCR beta libraries relied on iRepertoire HTBI primers, and CDR3 regions underwent Arm-PCR. TCRdb fed the multiplex PCR reads into MiXCR, producing one record per CDR3 protein. The table lists 350,000 to 450,000 distinct CDR3 sequences, approximately 12% of them singletons. The same sample was also studied in work on T cells in Graves' hyperthyroidism and ophthalmopathy.

The specimen was peripheral blood mononuclear cells (PBMCs), collected at new diagnosis, from a patient treated with antithyroid drugs. The receptors were sampled from a woman under 30 with Graves disease.

The sample holds a few counts of this clonotype. The chain joins TRBV19 to TRBJ1-4, with 7 bases that match TRBD1. The germline gives CDR1 LNHDA, CDR2 SQIVND (reference sequence). This CDR3 has 16 amino acids. V lost 1 base and J lost 10; bases outside the gene matches: 12. The CDR3 reads CASSIGDRQGWVKLFF. The CDR3 DNA is TGTGCCAGTAGTATAGGAGACCGACAGGGTTGGGTAAAACTGTTTTTT.

This clonotype was seen a few times. The chain joins TRBV9 to TRBJ2-7; 7 nucleotides agree with TRBD2. CDR1 SGDLS and CDR2 YYNGEE come from the germline V gene. Trimming took 1 base from V and 2 from J; bases not matched to a gene: 3. This CDR3 spans 14 amino acids. CDR3 residues: CASSVWGGPYEQYF. CDR3 DNA sequence: TGTGCCAGCAGCGTATGGGGGGGACCCTACGAGCAGTACTTC.

This clonotype was detected ten times or more. This CDR3 reads CASAAMTRTSNTGELFF. In DNA, the CDR3 is TGTGCCAGCGCAGCCATGACCAGGACATCCAACACCGGGGAGCTGTTTTTT. This chain uses TRBV2 with TRBJ2-2, with D perhaps matching TRBD1 (5 bases). The CDR3 covers 17 residues. In germline, CDR1 is SNHLY, CDR2 FYNNEI. V was cut by 8 bases and J by 2 bases, with 21 bases left in between.

This clonotype was observed many times. V and J are TRBV30 and TRBJ2-2; 7 nucleotides match TRBD1. V gave up 1 base and J gave up 0 bases; unmatched junction bases: 5. Germline CDR1 and CDR2: GTSNPN and SVGIG (reference sequence). This CDR3 contains 16 residues. In DNA, the CDR3 is TGTGCCTGGAGTGAAGGACAGGAACCGAACACCGGGGAGCTGTTTTTT. Its translation is CAWSEGQEPNTGELFF. The full variable domain, completed using reference TRBV30 and TRBJ2-2, is SQTIHQWPATLVQPVGSPLSLECTVEGTSNPNLYWYRQAAGRGLQLLFYSVGIGQISSEVPQNLSASRPQDRQFILSSKKLLLSDSGFYLCAWSEGQEPNTGELFFGEGSRLTVL.